This T cell receptor (beta chain) appears in the sequencing data of a study of T cell responses to AZD1222 COVID-19 vaccine. General study points: Only five or six AZD1222 recipients tested seropositive at baseline. No repertoire was sampled before or during the peak T cell response, only after it.

Concerning this clone itself: The antigen remains undetermined.

Trimming stripped 0 bases from V and 5 bases from J, with 21 bases between. CDR3 size: 18 residues. Germline V gives CDR1 SGHKS, CDR2 YYEKEE (reference sequence). TCRdb's table, derived via immunoSEQ multiplex PCR, lists solely in-frame clones and lacks some. The table records fewer than 130,000 clones, around 80% of them present only once. The receptor was isolated from an adult in good health. This specimen was peripheral blood, taken on day 0 of AZD1222 vaccination. This sequence joins TRBV5-5 and TRBJ1-3, with D tentatively TRBD1 (5 bases). The CDR3 DNA is TGTGCCAGCAGCTTGGTACAGGCGGGACTCAAATCCAGAAACACCATATATTTT. Translation: CASSLVQAGLKSRNTIYF.